A single sample is the source of the 13 T cell receptor beta chains below, sequenced in a study of cytomegalovirus exposure and HLA in healthy donors. The PCR ran on 60 Vbeta and 13 Jbeta primers. Profiling relied on immunoSEQ multiplex PCR, and the TCRdb table lists in-frame clones only, not all of them. The table lists 85,000 to 130,000 clones, roughly 77% of them singletons. The material sequenced was PBMCs. The receptors derive from a woman aged 45-65 years in good health and CMV-seropositive.

The genes are TRBV7-9 and TRBJ2-2; D perhaps matches TRBD2 (5 bases). Germline values: CDR1 SEHNR, CDR2 FQNEAQ (reference sequence). V lost 0 bases, J lost 2 bases, and 13 bases lay in between. The CDR3 extends over 17 amino acids. This CDR3 is CASSLARTELNTGELFF. CDR3 DNA: TGTGCCAGCAGCTTAGCGCGGACTGAGCTTAACACCGGGGAGCTGTTTTTT. Full variable domain (outside the CDR3, taken from reference TRBV7-9 and TRBJ2-2): DTGVSQNPRHKITKRGQNVTFRCDPISEHNRLYWYRQTLGQGPEFLTYFQNEAQLEKSRLLSDRFSAERPKGSFSTLEIQRTEQGDSAMYLCASSLARTELNTGELFFGEGSRLTVL.

V usage is TRBV11-2 and J usage is TRBJ1-2; unclear D gene. CDR1 is SGHAT, CDR2 FQNNGV, per germline. This CDR3 has 14 amino acids. V lost 0 bases to trimming and J lost 10 bases, with 15 bases between them. The CDR3 DNA reads TGTGCCAGCAGCTTAGACCAGGCAGCTCTAATCTACACCTTC. As protein: CASSLDQAALIYTF. The complete variable domain, with remaining parts taken from reference TRBV11-2 and TRBJ1-2, reads EAGVAQSPRYKIIEKRQSVAFWCNPISGHATLYWYQQILGQGPKLLIQFQNNGVVDDSQLPKDRFSAERLKGVDSTLKIQPAKLEDSAVYLCASSLDQAALIYTFGSGTRLTVV.

The gene calls are TRBV11-2 and TRBJ1-2, with D maybe TRBD1 (5 bases). Trimming left V 1 base short and J 8 bases short, with 17 bases between. Germline values: CDR1 SGHAT, CDR2 FQNNGV. This CDR3 contains 15 residues. The chain's CDR3 is CASSLGILREGGYTF. The CDR3 coding sequence is TGTGCCAGCAGCTTAGGAATCTTAAGGGAGGGGGGCTACACCTTC. The full variable domain, completed using reference TRBV11-2 and TRBJ1-2, is EAGVAQSPRYKIIEKRQSVAFWCNPISGHATLYWYQQILGQGPKLLIQFQNNGVVDDSQLPKDRFSAERLKGVDSTLKIQPAKLEDSAVYLCASSLGILREGGYTFGSGTRLTVV.

The V and J genes are TRBV6-6 and TRBJ1-1, with TRBD1 as a possible D gene (6 bases). CDR3 length equals 15 residues. CDR1 and CDR2 (germline): MNHNY, SVGAGI (reference sequence). Trimming left V 2 bases short and J 3 bases short, with 13 bases between. CDR3 nucleotide sequence: TGTGCCAGCAGTTACGCGGGGGGCGCGGACACTGAAGCTTTCTTT. Translating it yields CASSYAGGADTEAFF.

The chain combines TRBV7-9 with TRBJ1-1, with D possibly being TRBD1 (5 bases). Deletions cut 5 bases from V and 7 bases from J, with 11 bases between. The CDR3 loop spans 12 amino acids. Germline CDR1 and CDR2: SEHNR and FQNEAQ (reference sequence). The CDR3 DNA follows: TGTGCCAGCAGCCCCCAAGGGGTTGAAGCTTTCTTT. This encodes CASSPQGVEAFF.

V gene TRBV15 combines with J gene TRBJ2-7; weak D call: TRBD2 (6 bases). V lost 5 bases to trimming and J lost 4 bases, with 9 bases between them. Germline CDR1 is LNHNV and CDR2 is YYDKDF (reference sequence). The CDR3 consists of 12 residues. CDR3 DNA: TGTGCCACCAGCCCGGCGGGATACGAGCAGTACTTC. Residues: CATSPAGYEQYF.

This sequence joins TRBV30 and TRBJ1-5, with 9 bases identical to TRBD1. V shed 1 base, J shed 5 bases, and the junction held 6 bases outside the gene matches. Germline CDR1 reads GTSNPN; CDR2 reads SVGIG (reference sequence). The CDR3 is made up of 15 amino acids. The CDR3 is CAWSAGQGRDQPQHF. Here the CDR3 DNA reads TGTGCCTGGAGTGCGGGACAGGGTAGAGATCAGCCCCAGCATTTT.

This chain connects TRBV7-9 to TRBJ2-7; 9 bases map to TRBD1. In germline, CDR1 is SEHNR, CDR2 FQNEAQ (reference sequence). V shed 8 bases and J 3 bases; nucleotides not matched to a gene: 5. The CDR3 is made up of 13 amino acids. The CDR3 here is CASRSGQGYEQYF. CDR3 in DNA: TGTGCCAGCCGCTCGGGACAGGGCTACGAGCAGTACTTC.

The chain couples TRBV29-1 to TRBJ1-2, with no clear D. The CDR3 spans 12 residues. The germline CDR1 and CDR2 sequences are SQVTM and ANQGSEA. V gave up 2 bases and J gave up 5 bases, with 9 bases separating them. The CDR3 spells CSVEISRYGYTF. The DNA for the CDR3 is TGCAGCGTTGAAATCAGTCGATATGGCTACACCTTC.

The chain uses TRBV5-1 and TRBJ2-7, with D tentatively TRBD1 (6 bases). Between the trimmed V and J ends, which lost 4 bases and 6 bases, there was a span of 17 bases. CDR3 length: 14 amino acids. Germline V gives CDR1 SGHRS, CDR2 YFSETQ. CDR3 bases: TGCGCCAGCAGCCTCGGACAGCCCACTAGCGAGCAGTACTTC. Protein: CASSLGQPTSEQYF.

V usage is TRBV15 and J usage is TRBJ1-4, with D maybe TRBD1 (6 bases). V was trimmed by 0 bases and J by 7 bases, leaving 15 bases between them. Germline assignment: CDR1 LNHNV and CDR2 YYDKDF (reference sequence). The CDR3 has 16 amino acids. For the CDR3, the DNA is TGTGCCACCAGCAGAGAAGGATTAGGGGGGGGTGAAAAACTGTTTTTT. This gives the protein CATSREGLGGGEKLFF.

This chain uses TRBV18 with TRBJ2-7; 8 nucleotides line up with TRBD1. CDR3 length: 15 residues. With V trimmed by 3 bases and J by 0 bases, 4 bases remained unmatched. The germline V gene has CDR1 KGHSH and CDR2 LQKENI. The CDR3 nucleotides read TGTGCCAGCTCACCCGGACAGGGAGTCTCCTACGAGCAGTACTTC. This translates into CASSPGQGVSYEQYF.

The chain couples TRBV7-9 to TRBJ2-1; D remains ambiguous. This CDR3 region has 12 residues. The V end was cut by 3 bases, the J end by 6 bases, with 6 bases between. Germline CDR1 is SEHNR and CDR2 is FQNEAQ (reference sequence). CDR3 sequence (DNA): TGTGCCAGCAGCTTTAGTATCAATGAGCAGTTCTTC. Its translation: CASSFSINEQFF. The whole variable domain, filled in from reference TRBV7-9 and TRBJ2-1, reads DTGVSQNPRHKITKRGQNVTFRCDPISEHNRLYWYRQTLGQGPEFLTYFQNEAQLEKSRLLSDRFSAERPKGSFSTLEIQRTEQGDSAMYLCASSFSINEQFFGPGTRLTVL.